This entry is about one T cell receptor (beta chain). The sample is drawn from a study of T cells after somatic rescue of genetic block. Some clones are missing from TCRdb's copy, which holds only in-frame ones; the method was immunoSEQ multiplex PCR. The table lists 15,000 or so clones, over 60% of them singletons. CDR3 length: 14 amino acids. V shed 4 bases, J shed 4 bases, and the junction held 6 bases outside the gene matches. CDR1 and CDR2 (germline): SEHNR, FQNEAQ (reference sequence). Sequences were obtained from peripheral blood mononuclear cells (PBMCs). The sequence came from a man aged 18 to 35. This chain uses TRBV7-9 with TRBJ2-5, with TRBD2 matching 7 bases. The CDR3 DNA is TGTGCCAGCAGCTCCCTATCGGGGGGAGAGACCCAGTACTTC. Protein product: CASSSLSGGETQYF.